This T cell receptor (beta chain) is from a study of blood T cell repertoires in COVID-19. Study details: PBMCs, B-cell-depleted T cells, or T cells were the source of the cDNA or gDNA that made up the material.

As processed by the authors: The authors estimated nucleated cell counts from reference gene primer amplification. Measured with immunoSEQ multiplex PCR; TCRdb has only the in-frame clones, and not every one. For V, J and clone size, that table is used; D and trimming come from the DNA. The top ten clones hold 16% of a sample with 95,000 to 150,000 clones, about four fifths of them seen once. V gave up 5 bases and J gave up 4 bases; unmatched junction bases: 6. Germline lookup yields CDR1 MNHEY and CDR2 SVGAGI. The CDR3 loop spans 14 amino acids. The specimen sequenced was peripheral blood. The source of this sequence is a man in his fifties or sixties with active or convalescent COVID-19. The chain recombines TRBV6-5 with TRBJ2-3, with TRBD2 identical over 7 bases. CDR3 nucleotides: TGTGCCAGCAGTCGGGGTGGGAGGGCAGATACGCAGTATTTT. This encodes CASSRGGRADTQYF.